The 11 T cell receptor beta chains reported below all come from one sample, sequenced in a study of T cell responses to AZD1222 COVID-19 vaccine. Sequencing was performed with immunoSEQ multiplex PCR; in TCRdb, only in-frame clones are kept and a portion is missing. The table includes approximately 74,000 clones, about nine tenths detected once. This material consisted of peripheral blood, taken on day 0 of AZD1222 vaccination. These receptors were obtained from an adult in good health.

The gene calls are TRBV30 and TRBJ2-6; D gene ambiguous. CDR3 size: 12 residues. Trimming removed 0 bases at V and 4 bases at J, with 1 base between. CDR1 GTSNPN and CDR2 SVGIG come from the germline V gene (reference sequence). The CDR3 coding sequence is TGTGCCTGGAGTGTGGGGGCCAACGTCCTGACTTTC. This encodes CAWSVGANVLTF. Looking up the rest from reference TRBV30 and TRBJ2-6 gives the full variable domain: SQTIHQWPATLVQPVGSPLSLECTVEGTSNPNLYWYRQAAGRGLQLLFYSVGIGQISSEVPQNLSASRPQDRQFILSSKKLLLSDSGFYLCAWSVGANVLTFGAGSRLTVL.

The chain is built from TRBV5-1 and TRBJ2-3; no firm D call. Germline CDR1 SGHRS, CDR2 YFSETQ. V lost 4 bases and J 0 bases, leaving 9 bases between the germline ends. The CDR3 is 14 amino acids. The chain's CDR3 is CASSGSTSTDTQYF. In DNA form, the CDR3 reads TGCGCCAGCAGCGGAAGTACAAGCACAGATACGCAGTATTTT.

This rearrangement joins TRBV2 to TRBJ2-7; 7 bases map to TRBD2. The V and J ends lost 5 bases and 4 bases, in that order; junction bases with no gene match: 2. The germline V gene encodes CDR1 SNHLY and CDR2 FYNNEI. The CDR3 loop spans 12 amino acids. Written as DNA, the CDR3 is TGTGCCAGCAGTAGGACTAGGTACGAGCAGTACTTC. It yields the protein CASSRTRYEQYF.

The rearrangement links TRBV4-3 to TRBJ2-7; 9 bases line up with TRBD1. J lost 2 bases, V lost 0 bases, and 2 bases had no gene match. Germline lookup yields CDR1 LGHNA and CDR2 YSLEER. There are 15 residues in the CDR3. CDR3 sequence (DNA): TGCGCCAGCAGCCAAGATGGGACAGGGACCTACGAGCAGTACTTC. Amino acid sequence: CASSQDGTGTYEQYF.

The rearrangement joins TRBV29-1 to TRBJ1-1, with D unresolved. The CDR3 sequence is 10 residues long. V lost 5 bases and J 8 bases, leaving 9 bases between the germline ends. The germline CDR1 and CDR2 sequences are SQVTM and ANQGSEA. As DNA, the CDR3 is TGCAGCGTTCGGAACAGCGAAGCTTTCTTT. Amino acid sequence: CSVRNSEAFF.

The chain couples TRBV6-4 to TRBJ2-1; 10 bases align to TRBD2. Germline CDR1 MRHNA, CDR2 SNTAGT. J gave up 9 bases and V 5 bases, and 13 bases lay outside the gene matches. This CDR3 spans 16 amino acids. The CDR3 DNA reads TGTGCCAGCAGTCAAACACGGACTAGCGGTGGGGGTGAGCAGTTCTTC. Protein sequence: CASSQTRTSGGGEQFF.

This clone was seen just once. The V and J genes are TRBV4-2 and TRBJ2-1; weak D call: TRBD2 (5 bases). CDR3 length equals 16 residues. The germline CDR1 and CDR2 sequences are LGHNA and YNFKEQ. Trimming removed 1 base from V and 4 bases from J, with 14 bases in between. As DNA, the CDR3 is TGTGCCAGCAGCCAAGGGTCGATAGGGAGATACAATGAGCAGTTCTTC. This codes for CASSQGSIGRYNEQFF.

This chain joins TRBV9 and TRBJ2-7, with D possibly called TRBD1 or TRBD2 (5 bases each). With 0 bases removed from V and 3 bases from J, the gap between germline ends came to 13 bases. The CDR3 is 15 residues long. Per germline, CDR1 SGDLS and CDR2 YYNGEE. The CDR3: CASSVGPGRSYEQYF. DNA for the CDR3: TGTGCCAGCAGCGTAGGACCGGGACGGAGCTACGAGCAGTACTTC.

The genes are TRBV11-2 and TRBJ2-3; D is undetermined. Germline assignment: CDR1 SGHAT and CDR2 FQNNGV. V lost 0 bases and J 2 bases, leaving 9 bases between the germline ends. This CDR3 is 15 amino acids long. This chain's CDR3 is CASSLERPNTDTQYF. CDR3 DNA: TGTGCCAGCAGCTTAGAACGGCCCAACACAGATACGCAGTATTTT.

The V gene is TRBV5-3, the J gene TRBJ2-7, with 12 bases aligning to TRBD1. TRBV5-3 counts as an open reading frame of uncertain function. The CDR3 has 16 amino acids. The V gene end was trimmed by 5 bases and the J gene end by 5 bases; junction bases not matched to a gene: 11. CDR3 region: CARSCHWGQGANEQYF. In DNA form, the CDR3 reads TGTGCCAGAAGTTGCCATTGGGGACAGGGGGCCAACGAGCAGTACTTC.

The chain combines TRBV11-1 with TRBJ1-2; a possible D gene is TRBD1 (6 bases). Germline loops: CDR1 SGHAT, CDR2 FQDESV (reference sequence). The CDR3 runs 14 residues. V was trimmed by 3 bases and J by 7 bases, leaving 15 bases between them. Written as DNA, the CDR3 is TGTGCCAGCAGCTTCGGGGGCGCGTACGGTGGCTACACCTTC. Translation gives CASSFGGAYGGYTF.